These 13 T cell receptor beta chains were sequenced from one sample in a study of OX40 agonist ivuxolimab in advanced cancers. The data were produced by immunoSEQ multiplex PCR, yet TCRdb's version contains in-frame clones alone and is incomplete. The sample includes tens of thousands of clones, roughly 80% of them seen just once. This specimen was CD4+ or CD8+ T cells sorted from blood, taken in a trial of the OX40 agonist ivuxolimab. These receptors were taken from an adult with an advanced solid tumor such as melanoma, head and neck, liver or kidney cancer.

This clone occurred once. This chain joins TRBV7-9 and TRBJ2-2, with 10 bases fitting TRBD1. CDR1 is SEHNR, CDR2 FQNEAQ, per germline (reference sequence). CDR3 length: 16 amino acids. Trimming cost V 4 bases and J 6 bases; bases outside gene matches: 8. The DNA of the CDR3 is TGTGCCAGCAGCTCCCGGGACAGGGGCTTCGCCGGGGAGCTGTTTTTT. Translating it yields CASSSRDRGFAGELFF.

This clone was recorded a few times. The chain employs TRBV7-3 and TRBJ2-7; no definite D call. Germline assignment: CDR1 SGHTA and CDR2 FQGTGA. Between the trimmed V and J ends, which lost 2 bases and 2 bases, there was a span of 13 bases. The CDR3 is made up of 15 amino acids. CDR3 residues: CASSLEPSNPYEQYF. Written as DNA, the CDR3 is TGTGCCAGCAGCTTAGAACCTAGTAACCCCTACGAGCAGTACTTC. Full variable domain (remainder filled in from reference TRBV7-3 and TRBJ2-7): GAGVSQTPSNKVTEKGKYVELRCDPISGHTALYWYRQSLGQGPEFLIYFQGTGAADDSGLPNDRFFAVRPEGSVSTLKIQRTERGDSAVYLCASSLEPSNPYEQYFGPGTRLTVT.

This clone was recorded a few times. The chain employs TRBV6-5 and TRBJ1-3, with no clear D. The V end lost 2 bases, the J end lost 4 bases, and 12 bases lay between the germline ends. CDR1 and CDR2 (germline): MNHEY, SVGAGI. This CDR3 has 15 residues. CDR3 in DNA: TGTGCCAGCAGTTACGGGATCTCGGGGGGAAACACCATATATTTT. This gives the protein CASSYGISGGNTIYF.

This clone was seen a single time. The chain carries TRBV11-3 and TRBJ2-2, with D maybe TRBD2 (6 bases). The V end was cut by 3 bases, the J end by 7 bases, with 9 bases between. The CDR3 length is 13 residues. From germline, CDR1 is SGHNT and CDR2 YENEEA. The CDR3 is CASSFMGGGELFF. The CDR3 DNA reads TGTGCCAGCAGCTTTATGGGGGGCGGGGAGCTGTTTTTT.

The chain has TRBV18 and TRBJ2-5, with 11 bases identical to TRBD1. J lost 5 bases, V lost 1 base, and 6 bases had no gene match. The germline V gene encodes CDR1 KGHSH and CDR2 LQKENI. The length of the CDR3 is 16 residues. The CDR3 coding sequence is TGTGCCAGCTCACCACTTGGACAGGGGGCCTGGGAGACCCAGTACTTC. It encodes CASSPLGQGAWETQYF. The entire variable domain, with the rest obtained from reference TRBV18 and TRBJ2-5, is as follows: NAGVMQNPRHLVRRRGQEARLRCSPMKGHSHVYWYRQLPEEGLKFMVYLQKENIIDESGMPKERFSAEFPKEGPSILRIQQVVRGDSAAYFCASSPLGQGAWETQYFGPGTRLLVL.

The J gene is TRBJ1-2, the V gene TRBV5-6; 8 bases map to TRBD1. The J segment lost 0 bases and the V segment lost 4 bases, leaving 5 bases of the junction unmatched. The CDR3 consists of 15 residues. From germline, CDR1 is SGHDT and CDR2 YYEEEE. As DNA, the CDR3 is TGTGCCAGCAGCGCAGACAGGGGAGCTAACTATGGCTACACCTTC. It encodes CASSADRGANYGYTF.

The chain combines TRBV7-8 with TRBJ1-2; D is uncertain. The length of the CDR3 is 14 residues. The V end was cut by 2 bases, the J end by 4 bases, with 11 bases between. Germline V gene data show CDR1 as SGHVS and CDR2 as FQNEAQ. The CDR3 spells CASSLSLSGYGYTF. DNA of the CDR3: TGTGCCAGCAGCTTAAGCTTATCGGGCTATGGCTACACCTTC.

The chain has TRBV19 and TRBJ2-7; weak D call: TRBD1 (6 bases). The CDR3 is 14 amino acids. CDR1 and CDR2 from the germline V gene are LNHDA and SQIVND (reference sequence). The V end lost 10 bases, the J end lost 2 bases, and 18 bases lay between the germline ends. The CDR3 here is CATRGTGYTYEQYF. CDR3 nucleotide sequence: TGTGCCACCCGGGGAACAGGGTATACCTACGAGCAGTACTTC.

The V and J genes are TRBV5-1 and TRBJ2-1, with 10 bases matching TRBD1. This CDR3 spans 16 amino acids. The germline CDR1 and CDR2 sequences are SGHRS and YFSETQ. The V and J ends lost 1 base and 6 bases, in that order; junction bases with no gene match: 7. The CDR3 region has the DNA TGCGCCAGCAGCTTGTTGGGGACAGGGGAGATCAATGAGCAGTTCTTC. The encoded protein is CASSLLGTGEINEQFF.

The J gene is TRBJ2-4, the V gene TRBV9; tentative D call: TRBD1 (6 bases). Trimming took 0 bases from V and 8 from J, leaving 21 bases between them. There are 17 residues in the CDR3. From germline, CDR1 is SGDLS and CDR2 YYNGEE. CDR3 protein: CASSVGGPRSVVDIQYF. The DNA for the CDR3 is TGTGCCAGCAGCGTAGGGGGGCCCAGGTCGGTAGTGGACATTCAGTACTTC.

The V call is TRBV9, the J call TRBJ1-3; D not resolved. Germline V gives CDR1 SGDLS, CDR2 YYNGEE. Trimming left V 0 bases short and J 7 bases short, with 8 bases between. This CDR3 region has 13 residues. CDR3 protein: CASSVVPGNTIYF. The CDR3 DNA reads as TGTGCCAGCAGCGTAGTACCCGGGAACACCATATATTTT.

This clone was detected a few times. The V gene is TRBV9, the J gene TRBJ2-1; a weak D match, TRBD2 (5 bases). The CDR3 contains 11 residues. The germline V gene encodes CDR1 SGDLS and CDR2 YYNGEE. Trimming took off 3 bases at V and 14 bases at J, with 12 bases between the two ends. Here the CDR3 reads CASSDRGQKFF. In DNA, the CDR3 is TGTGCCAGCAGCGACCGGGGTCAGAAGTTCTTC.

CDR3: CASSLGGTGGNEQYF. The CDR3 DNA follows: TGTGCCAGCAGCTTGGGAGGGACAGGGGGCAACGAGCAGTACTTC. The rearrangement links TRBV5-4 to TRBJ2-5, with 12 positions matching TRBD1. The end of the DNA is better explained by TRBJ2-7, so the J call may be wrong. The CDR3 contains 15 residues. The V gene's germline CDR1 is SGHNT and CDR2 YYREEE (reference sequence).